The entry that follows covers one TCR beta chain sequence. After removal of 4 bases from V and 4 bases from J, the junction contained 2 bases not matched to a gene. CDR1 is SGHVS and CDR2 is FNYEAQ in the germline V gene. The CDR3 contains 14 residues. This entry belongs to a study of blood T cell repertoires in COVID-19. For the study at large: The samples span acute and convalescent COVID-19 from the United States, Italy and Spain. The analysed material was cDNA or gDNA that came from T cells, B-cell-depleted T cells, or PBMCs.

Authors' processing steps: Reference gene primer amplification gave nucleated cell count estimates. Clones were read by immunoSEQ multiplex PCR, and TCRdb kept only the in-frame ones, dropping some. That table supplies the V and J calls and clone size; D and trimming were determined from the DNA. The sample contains more than 400,000 clones, approximately 85% of which appear only once. The chain recombines TRBV7-6 with TRBJ2-7; 12 nucleotides line up with TRBD2. The sample was peripheral blood. This receptor was taken from a human donor in a cohort sampled during active COVID-19. The CDR3 is CASSWTSGTYEQYF. CDR3 bases: TGTGCCAGCAGCTGGACTAGCGGGACATACGAGCAGTACTTC.